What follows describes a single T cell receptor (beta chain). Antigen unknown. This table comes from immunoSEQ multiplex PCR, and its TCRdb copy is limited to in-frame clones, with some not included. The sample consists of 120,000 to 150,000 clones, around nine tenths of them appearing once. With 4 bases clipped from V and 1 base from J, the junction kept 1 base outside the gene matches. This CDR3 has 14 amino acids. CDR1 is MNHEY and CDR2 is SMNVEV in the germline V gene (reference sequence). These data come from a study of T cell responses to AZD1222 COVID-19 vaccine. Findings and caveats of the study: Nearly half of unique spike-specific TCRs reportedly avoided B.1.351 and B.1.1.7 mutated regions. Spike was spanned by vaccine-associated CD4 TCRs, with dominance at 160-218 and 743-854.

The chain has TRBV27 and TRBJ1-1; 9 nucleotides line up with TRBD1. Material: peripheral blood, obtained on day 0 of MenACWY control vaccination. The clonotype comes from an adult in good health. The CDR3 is CASSWGQGNTEAFF. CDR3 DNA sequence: TGTGCCAGCAGTTGGGGACAGGGGAACACTGAAGCTTTCTTT.